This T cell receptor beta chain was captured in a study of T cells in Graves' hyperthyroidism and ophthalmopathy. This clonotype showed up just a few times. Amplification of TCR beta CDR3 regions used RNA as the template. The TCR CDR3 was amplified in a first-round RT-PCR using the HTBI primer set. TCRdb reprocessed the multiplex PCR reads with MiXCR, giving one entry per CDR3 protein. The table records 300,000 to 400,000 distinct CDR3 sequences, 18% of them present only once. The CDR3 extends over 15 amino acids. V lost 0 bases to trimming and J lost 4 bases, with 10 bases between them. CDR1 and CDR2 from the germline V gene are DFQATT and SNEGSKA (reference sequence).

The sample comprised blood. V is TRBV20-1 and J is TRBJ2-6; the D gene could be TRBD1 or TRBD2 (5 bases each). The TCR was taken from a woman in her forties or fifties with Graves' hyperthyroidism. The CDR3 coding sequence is TGCAGTGCTAGAGATCACCGGGACGGGGCCAACGTCCTGACTTTC. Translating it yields CSARDHRDGANVLTF.